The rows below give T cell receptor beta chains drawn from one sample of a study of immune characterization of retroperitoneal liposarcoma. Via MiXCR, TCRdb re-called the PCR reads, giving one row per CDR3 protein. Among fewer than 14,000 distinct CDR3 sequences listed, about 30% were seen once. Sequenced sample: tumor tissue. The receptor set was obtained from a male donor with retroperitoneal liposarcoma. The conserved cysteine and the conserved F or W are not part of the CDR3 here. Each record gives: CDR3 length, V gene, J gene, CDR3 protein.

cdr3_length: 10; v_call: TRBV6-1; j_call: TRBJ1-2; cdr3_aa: ASTRDYYGYT
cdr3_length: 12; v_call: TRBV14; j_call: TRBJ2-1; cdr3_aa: ASSPEQRFYEQF
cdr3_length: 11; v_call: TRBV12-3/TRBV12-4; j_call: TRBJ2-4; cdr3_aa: ASRPRTDNEQY
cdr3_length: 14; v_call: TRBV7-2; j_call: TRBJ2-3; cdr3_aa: ASSSHRGYSTDTQY
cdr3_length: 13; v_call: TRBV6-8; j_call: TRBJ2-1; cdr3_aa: AIGDRTGTKETQF
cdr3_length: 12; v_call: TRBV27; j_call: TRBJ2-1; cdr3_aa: ASKLGGFNNEQF
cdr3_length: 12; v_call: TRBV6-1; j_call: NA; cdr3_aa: ASIPGGAVNEQY
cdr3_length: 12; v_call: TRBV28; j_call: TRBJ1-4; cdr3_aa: ASSLNRGPEKLF
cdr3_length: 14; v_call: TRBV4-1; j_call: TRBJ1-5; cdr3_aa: ASSQTDRSTNQPQH
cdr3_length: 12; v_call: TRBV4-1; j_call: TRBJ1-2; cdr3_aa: ASSQVPGTYGYT
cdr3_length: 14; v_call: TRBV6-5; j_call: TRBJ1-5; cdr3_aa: ASSPGVALGNQPQH
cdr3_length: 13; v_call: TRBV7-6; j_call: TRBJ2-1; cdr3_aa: ASSLSGTGLYEQF
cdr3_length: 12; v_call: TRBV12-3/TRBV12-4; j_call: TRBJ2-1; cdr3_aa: ASSFRDRDYEQF
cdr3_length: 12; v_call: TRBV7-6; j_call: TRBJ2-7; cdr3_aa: ASSTGGLSYEQY